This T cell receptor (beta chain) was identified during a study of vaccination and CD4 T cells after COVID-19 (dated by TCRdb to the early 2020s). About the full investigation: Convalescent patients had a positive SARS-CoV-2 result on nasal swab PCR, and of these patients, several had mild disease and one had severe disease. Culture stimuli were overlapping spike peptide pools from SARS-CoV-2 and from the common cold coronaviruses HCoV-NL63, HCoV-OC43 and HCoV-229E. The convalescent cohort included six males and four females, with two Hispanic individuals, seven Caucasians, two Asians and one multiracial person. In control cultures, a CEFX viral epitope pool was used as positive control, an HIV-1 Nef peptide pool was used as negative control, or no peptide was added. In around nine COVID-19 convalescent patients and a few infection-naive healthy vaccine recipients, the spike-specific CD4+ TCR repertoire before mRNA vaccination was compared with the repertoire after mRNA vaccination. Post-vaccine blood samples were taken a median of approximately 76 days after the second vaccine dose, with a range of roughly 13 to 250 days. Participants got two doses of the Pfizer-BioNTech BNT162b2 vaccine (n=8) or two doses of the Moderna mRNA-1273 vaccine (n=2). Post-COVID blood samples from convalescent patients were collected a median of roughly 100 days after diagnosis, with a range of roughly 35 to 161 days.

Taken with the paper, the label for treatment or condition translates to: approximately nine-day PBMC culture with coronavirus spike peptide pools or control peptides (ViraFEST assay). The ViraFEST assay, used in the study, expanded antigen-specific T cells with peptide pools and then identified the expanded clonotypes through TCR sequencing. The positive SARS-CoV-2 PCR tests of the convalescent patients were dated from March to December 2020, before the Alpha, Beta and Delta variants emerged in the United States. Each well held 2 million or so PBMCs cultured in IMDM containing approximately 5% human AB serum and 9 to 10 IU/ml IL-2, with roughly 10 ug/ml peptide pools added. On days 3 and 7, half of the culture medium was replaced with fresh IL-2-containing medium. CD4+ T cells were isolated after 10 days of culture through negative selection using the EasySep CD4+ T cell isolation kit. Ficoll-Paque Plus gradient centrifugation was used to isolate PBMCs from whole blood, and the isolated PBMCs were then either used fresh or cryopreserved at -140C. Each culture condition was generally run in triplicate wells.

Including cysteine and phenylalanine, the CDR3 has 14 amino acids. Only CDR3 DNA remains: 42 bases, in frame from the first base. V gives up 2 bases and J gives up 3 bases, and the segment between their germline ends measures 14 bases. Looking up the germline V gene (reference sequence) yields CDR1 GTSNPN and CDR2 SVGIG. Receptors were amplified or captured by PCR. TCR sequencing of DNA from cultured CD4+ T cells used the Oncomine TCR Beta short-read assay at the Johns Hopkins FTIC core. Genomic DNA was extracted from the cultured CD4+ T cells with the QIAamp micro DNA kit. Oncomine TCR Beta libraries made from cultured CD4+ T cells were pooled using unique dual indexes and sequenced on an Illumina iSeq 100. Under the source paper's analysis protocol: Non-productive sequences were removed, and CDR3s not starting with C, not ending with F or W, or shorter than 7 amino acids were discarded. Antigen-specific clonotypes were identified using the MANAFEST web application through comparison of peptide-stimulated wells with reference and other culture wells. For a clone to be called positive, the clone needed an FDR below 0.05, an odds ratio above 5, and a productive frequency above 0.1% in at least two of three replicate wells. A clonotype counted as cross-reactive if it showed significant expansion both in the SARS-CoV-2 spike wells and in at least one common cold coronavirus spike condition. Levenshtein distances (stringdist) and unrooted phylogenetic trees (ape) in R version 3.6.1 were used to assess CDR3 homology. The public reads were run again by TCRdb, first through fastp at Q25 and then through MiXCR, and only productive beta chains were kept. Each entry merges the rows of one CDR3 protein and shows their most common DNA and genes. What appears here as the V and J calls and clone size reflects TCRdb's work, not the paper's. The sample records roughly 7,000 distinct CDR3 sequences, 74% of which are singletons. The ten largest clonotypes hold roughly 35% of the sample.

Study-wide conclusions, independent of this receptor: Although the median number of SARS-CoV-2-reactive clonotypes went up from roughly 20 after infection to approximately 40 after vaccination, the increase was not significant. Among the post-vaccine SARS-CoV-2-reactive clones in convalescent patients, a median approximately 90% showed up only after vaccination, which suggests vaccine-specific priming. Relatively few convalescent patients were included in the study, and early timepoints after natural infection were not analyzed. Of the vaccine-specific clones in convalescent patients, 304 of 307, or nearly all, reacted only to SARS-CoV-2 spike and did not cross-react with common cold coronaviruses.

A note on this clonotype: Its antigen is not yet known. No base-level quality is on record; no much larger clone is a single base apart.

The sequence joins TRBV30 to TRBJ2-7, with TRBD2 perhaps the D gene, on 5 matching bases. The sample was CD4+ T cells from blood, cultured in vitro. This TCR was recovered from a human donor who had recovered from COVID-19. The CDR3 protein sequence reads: CAWSPGGSLYEQYF. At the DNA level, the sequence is TGTGCCTGGAGTCCAGGTGGGAGTCTCTACGAGCAGTACTTC. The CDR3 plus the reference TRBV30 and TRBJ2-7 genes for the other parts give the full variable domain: SQTIHQWPATLVQPVGSPLSLECTVEGTSNPNLYWYRQAAGRGLQLLFYSVGIGQISSEVPQNLSASRPQDRQFILSSKKLLLSDSGFYLCAWSPGGSLYEQYFGPGTRLTVT.